This is a list of T cell receptor beta chains from one sample in a study of cytomegalovirus exposure and HLA in healthy donors. TCRdb's table, derived via immunoSEQ multiplex PCR, lists solely in-frame clones and lacks some. The sample shows approximately 300,000 clones, 75% to 90% of them seen only once. Input material: PBMCs. These receptors were taken from a woman between 18 and 30 years old in good health and CMV-seronegative. The CDR3 runs from the conserved cysteine through the conserved F or W. Each record gives: D gene, clone size, CDR3 length, J gene, V gene, CDR3 DNA, CDR3 protein. D genes are given only for firm matches. Clone size appears in some rows only: once, few, many, or a class for an expanded clone.

d_gene: TRBD2
abundance: once
len: 18
j_gene: TRBJ2-3
v_gene: TRBV4-3
CDR3nt: TGCGCCAGCAGTAAAACTAGCGGGAGCGATGGTGACGCAGATACGCAGTATTTT
CDR3aa: CASSKTSGSDGDADTQYF

d_gene: .
abundance: .
len: 13
j_gene: TRBJ2-7
v_gene: TRBV27
CDR3nt: TGTGCCAGCAGTTTTCCCGGGTCCTACGAGCAGTACTTC
CDR3aa: CASSFPGSYEQYF

d_gene: .
abundance: few
len: 13
j_gene: TRBJ2-7
v_gene: TRBV2
CDR3nt: TGTGCCAGCAGTGAACGTCAAGGGGGCGAGCAGTACTTC
CDR3aa: CASSERQGGEQYF

d_gene: .
abundance: .
len: 14
j_gene: TRBJ2-7
v_gene: TRBV5-1
CDR3nt: TGCGCCAGCAGCACGGATGTTACAGCCTACGAGCAGTACTTC
CDR3aa: CASSTDVTAYEQYF

d_gene: .
abundance: .
len: 13
j_gene: TRBJ2-1
v_gene: TRBV27
CDR3nt: TGTGCCAGCAGTTTAGGGCAATACAATGAGCAGTTCTTC
CDR3aa: CASSLGQYNEQFF

d_gene: TRBD1
abundance: .
len: 15
j_gene: TRBJ2-7
v_gene: TRBV29-1
CDR3nt: TGCAGCGTTGAGGGACAGGGATCGAACTCCTACGAGCAGTACTTC
CDR3aa: CSVEGQGSNSYEQYF

d_gene: TRBD2
abundance: once
len: 17
j_gene: TRBJ2-3
v_gene: TRBV7-8
CDR3nt: TGTGCCAGCAGCTTAGCCCCCGGGGGGAGGGTCCCAGATACGCAGTATTTT
CDR3aa: CASSLAPGGRVPDTQYF

d_gene: .
abundance: .
len: 14
j_gene: TRBJ1-4
v_gene: TRBV6-5
CDR3nt: TGTGCCAGCAGTGAGGCCCGGGGGAATGAAAAACTGTTTTTT
CDR3aa: CASSEARGNEKLFF

d_gene: .
abundance: .
len: 12
j_gene: TRBJ2-7
v_gene: TRBV2
CDR3nt: TGTGCCAGCATGGTGGGGCCCTACGAGCAGTACTTC
CDR3aa: CASMVGPYEQYF

d_gene: .
abundance: .
len: 13
j_gene: TRBJ1-1
v_gene: TRBV28
CDR3nt: TGTGCCAGCAGGGCAGGGGCGATCACTGAAGCTTTCTTT
CDR3aa: CASRAGAITEAFF

d_gene: .
abundance: .
len: 13
j_gene: TRBJ2-3
v_gene: TRBV27
CDR3nt: TGTGCCAGCAGTCCCGAGAGGGCAGATACGCAGTATTTT
CDR3aa: CASSPERADTQYF

d_gene: .
abundance: .
len: 14
j_gene: TRBJ2-7
v_gene: TRBV28
CDR3nt: TGTGCCAGCACCCCTTGGGGCGGGAATCGGGAGCAGTACTTC
CDR3aa: CASTPWGGNREQYF

d_gene: .
abundance: .
len: 11
j_gene: TRBJ1-1
v_gene: TRBV10-3
CDR3nt: TGTGCCACCTTGGGAGGTGCTGAAGCTTTCTTT
CDR3aa: CATLGGAEAFF

d_gene: TRBD1
abundance: .
len: 15
j_gene: TRBJ2-7
v_gene: TRBV13
CDR3nt: TGTGCCAGCAGCCCAATCGGACAGGGGGCGGGTGAGCAGTACTTC
CDR3aa: CASSPIGQGAGEQYF

d_gene: TRBD2
abundance: .
len: 16
j_gene: TRBJ2-3
v_gene: TRBV11-2
CDR3nt: TGTGCCAGCAGCTTAGATGTCCGCGGGAGGGCCGGTACGCAGTATTTT
CDR3aa: CASSLDVRGRAGTQYF

d_gene: .
abundance: .
len: 13
j_gene: TRBJ1-2
v_gene: TRBV6-1
CDR3nt: TGTGCCAGCAGTTTAGAGGGCAGTTATGGCTACACCTTC
CDR3aa: CASSLEGSYGYTF

d_gene: TRBD1
abundance: .
len: 17
j_gene: TRBJ2-7
v_gene: TRBV28
CDR3nt: TGTGCCAGCAGACCCTCTCCCGTTAGGGGGCCAGCCTACGAGCAGTACTTC
CDR3aa: CASRPSPVRGPAYEQYF

d_gene: .
abundance: .
len: 11
j_gene: TRBJ2-7
v_gene: TRBV7-9
CDR3nt: TGTGCCAGCCACGGAGGGAACGAGCAGTACTTC
CDR3aa: CASHGGNEQYF

d_gene: TRBD2
abundance: .
len: 16
j_gene: TRBJ2-3
v_gene: TRBV6-5
CDR3nt: TGTGCCAGCAGTTACTCCCCGGGACTAGAAACAGATACGCAGTATTTT
CDR3aa: CASSYSPGLETDTQYF

d_gene: .
abundance: .
len: 12
j_gene: TRBJ2-7
v_gene: TRBV15
CDR3nt: TGTGCCACCAGCAGAGCCCAGGGTAGGGGGTACTTC
CDR3aa: CATSRAQGRGYF

d_gene: .
abundance: .
len: 15
j_gene: TRBJ2-7
v_gene: TRBV7-2
CDR3nt: TGTGCCAGCAGCTCCTCGCGGACTAACTCCTACGAGCAGTACTTC
CDR3aa: CASSSSRTNSYEQYF

d_gene: .
abundance: .
len: 13
j_gene: TRBJ2-3
v_gene: TRBV30
CDR3nt: TGTGCCTGGACCTTACAGGGATCAGATACGCAGTATTTT
CDR3aa: CAWTLQGSDTQYF

d_gene: TRBD1
abundance: few
len: 14
j_gene: TRBJ2-7
v_gene: TRBV6-5
CDR3nt: TGTGCCAGCAGCCACGGACAGGGGATCTACGAGCAGTACTTC
CDR3aa: CASSHGQGIYEQYF

d_gene: TRBD1
abundance: few
len: 14
j_gene: TRBJ2-7
v_gene: TRBV7-2
CDR3nt: TGTGCCAGCAGCTTCAACAGGGGGGACTACGAGCAGTACTTC
CDR3aa: CASSFNRGDYEQYF

d_gene: .
abundance: .
len: 12
j_gene: TRBJ1-2
v_gene: TRBV14
CDR3nt: TGTGCCAGCAGCCCCCAGGGGTATGGCTACACCTTC
CDR3aa: CASSPQGYGYTF

d_gene: .
abundance: .
len: 13
j_gene: TRBJ1-1
v_gene: TRBV4-1
CDR3nt: TGCGCCAGCAGCCAACATGAGGGAACTGAAGCTTTCTTT
CDR3aa: CASSQHEGTEAFF

d_gene: TRBD2
abundance: .
len: 13
j_gene: TRBJ2-7
v_gene: TRBV12-5
CDR3nt: TGTGCTAGCAATAGCGGGAGGGCCCTCGAGCAGTACTTC
CDR3aa: CASNSGRALEQYF

d_gene: .
abundance: .
len: 16
j_gene: TRBJ2-7
v_gene: TRBV4-3
CDR3nt: TGCGCCAGCAGCCAAGATCTGGTCAGTTCGAACTACGAGCAGTACTTC
CDR3aa: CASSQDLVSSNYEQYF

d_gene: TRBD1
abundance: .
len: 13
j_gene: TRBJ1-5
v_gene: TRBV28
CDR3nt: TGTGCCACCCGACAGGGCGGCGCTCAGCCCCAGCATTTT
CDR3aa: CATRQGGAQPQHF

d_gene: .
abundance: .
len: 14
j_gene: TRBJ2-7
v_gene: TRBV27
CDR3nt: TGTGCCAGCAGGAGGTCAAGCGGACCCTACGAGCAGTACTTC
CDR3aa: CASRRSSGPYEQYF

d_gene: TRBD2
abundance: .
len: 16
j_gene: TRBJ2-5
v_gene: TRBV7-9
CDR3nt: TGTGCCAGCAGCTTAGTTGGGACTAGCGAGAAAGAGACCCAGTACTTC
CDR3aa: CASSLVGTSEKETQYF

d_gene: .
abundance: many
len: 14
j_gene: TRBJ2-2
v_gene: TRBV7-3
CDR3nt: TGTGCCAGCAGGCCCCAGGGGTTCACCGGGGAGCTGTTTTTT
CDR3aa: CASRPQGFTGELFF

d_gene: TRBD2
abundance: .
len: 13
j_gene: TRBJ2-5
v_gene: TRBV11-2
CDR3nt: TGTGCCAGTTCCCGGGACTATAAGGTGACCCAGTACTTC
CDR3aa: CASSRDYKVTQYF

d_gene: .
abundance: .
len: 12
j_gene: TRBJ2-5
v_gene: TRBV11-2
CDR3nt: TGTGCCAGCAGCCGCGGGCAAGAGACCCAGTACTTC
CDR3aa: CASSRGQETQYF

d_gene: TRBD2
abundance: .
len: 16
j_gene: TRBJ2-1
v_gene: TRBV7-8
CDR3nt: TGTGCCAGCAGCTCCCCCGCTAGCGGGAGTGGAAATGAGCAGTTCTTC
CDR3aa: CASSSPASGSGNEQFF

d_gene: TRBD2
abundance: .
len: 14
j_gene: TRBJ2-1
v_gene: TRBV7-3
CDR3nt: TGTGCCAGCACCACAGCGGGACCCTACAATGAGCAGTTCTTC
CDR3aa: CASTTAGPYNEQFF

d_gene: .
abundance: .
len: 13
j_gene: TRBJ2-3
v_gene: TRBV25-1
CDR3nt: TGTGCCAGCAGTGTACCGACTGCAGATACGCAGTATTTT
CDR3aa: CASSVPTADTQYF

d_gene: .
abundance: .
len: 14
j_gene: TRBJ1-1
v_gene: TRBV9
CDR3nt: TGTGCCAGCAGCGGTCGAGATCCGAACACTGAAGCTTTCTTT
CDR3aa: CASSGRDPNTEAFF

d_gene: .
abundance: once
len: 15
j_gene: TRBJ2-1
v_gene: TRBV28
CDR3nt: TGTGCCAGCAGTGACCCAGGGGGGCTAGGGAATGAGCAGTTCTTC
CDR3aa: CASSDPGGLGNEQFF

d_gene: TRBD1
abundance: .
len: 17
j_gene: TRBJ1-5
v_gene: TRBV7-8
CDR3nt: TGTGCCAGCAGCGTACAGGGGGCCCCTTTTAGCAATCAGCCCCAGCATTTT
CDR3aa: CASSVQGAPFSNQPQHF

d_gene: .
abundance: few
len: 15
j_gene: TRBJ2-7
v_gene: TRBV6-6
CDR3nt: TGTGCCAGCAGTTACTCGAGTATCGAATCCTACGAGCAGTACTTC
CDR3aa: CASSYSSIESYEQYF

d_gene: .
abundance: .
len: 16
j_gene: TRBJ1-1
v_gene: TRBV7-2
CDR3nt: TGTGCCAGCAGCTTAGTGGGTTGGGGCATGAACACTGAAGCTTTCTTT
CDR3aa: CASSLVGWGMNTEAFF

d_gene: .
abundance: .
len: 12
j_gene: TRBJ2-2
v_gene: TRBV5-4
CDR3nt: TGTGCCAGCAGCTTGTTAACCGGGGAGCTGTTTTTT
CDR3aa: CASSLLTGELFF

d_gene: .
abundance: .
len: 14
j_gene: TRBJ2-1
v_gene: TRBV6-5
CDR3nt: TGTGCCAGCAGAGGAGGGGGAGGGAGCCATGAGCAGTTCTTC
CDR3aa: CASRGGGGSHEQFF

d_gene: TRBD1
abundance: .
len: 18
j_gene: TRBJ2-3
v_gene: TRBV7-9
CDR3nt: TGTGCCAGCAGCTTAGGCTGGGGACAGGGGGCGAAAACAGATACGCAGTATTTT
CDR3aa: CASSLGWGQGAKTDTQYF

d_gene: TRBD2
abundance: .
len: 18
j_gene: TRBJ2-6
v_gene: TRBV4-1
CDR3nt: TGCGCCAGCAGCCAAGATCGAGCGGGGGGGCCTGGGGCCAACGTCCTGACTTTC
CDR3aa: CASSQDRAGGPGANVLTF

d_gene: TRBD1
abundance: .
len: 17
j_gene: TRBJ2-1
v_gene: TRBV5-1
CDR3nt: TGCGCCAGCAGCCCGGACAGGGGGGCTAGCCCAACCGGTGAGCAGTTCTTC
CDR3aa: CASSPDRGASPTGEQFF

d_gene: .
abundance: .
len: 14
j_gene: TRBJ2-7
v_gene: TRBV27
CDR3nt: TGTGCCAGCAGTTTCGGGGGGCCCACAGGGGAGCAGTACTTC
CDR3aa: CASSFGGPTGEQYF

d_gene: TRBD1
abundance: .
len: 15
j_gene: TRBJ2-2
v_gene: TRBV5-1
CDR3nt: TGCGCCAGCAGCCCTCGGGACAGGGGAACCGGGGAGCTGTTTTTT
CDR3aa: CASSPRDRGTGELFF

d_gene: .
abundance: few
len: 16
j_gene: TRBJ2-5
v_gene: TRBV5-1
CDR3nt: TGCGCCAGCAGCCCTGCGGGGTTAGGTGAGCAAGAGACCCAGTACTTC
CDR3aa: CASSPAGLGEQETQYF